Below are 19 T cell receptor beta chains sequenced from a single sample in a study of OX40 agonist ivuxolimab in advanced cancers. Only in-frame clones appear in the TCRdb table, and some are missing; sequencing was by immunoSEQ multiplex PCR. Here the sample spans approximately 69,000 clones, approximately 91% being singletons. Sample: CD4+ or CD8+ T cells sorted from blood, taken in a trial of the OX40 agonist ivuxolimab. The receptors shown here come from an adult with an advanced solid tumor such as melanoma, head and neck, liver or kidney cancer.

This clone occurred once. The chain recombines TRBV6-6 with TRBJ1-2; no clear D. The CDR3 is made up of 12 amino acids. The V end lost 2 bases, the J end lost 6 bases, and 7 bases lay between the germline ends. From germline, CDR1 is MNHNY and CDR2 SVGAGI (reference sequence). Here the CDR3 DNA reads TGTGCCAGCAGTTACGAAGGTGATGGCTACACCTTC. This translates into CASSYEGDGYTF.

The rearrangement joins TRBV18 to TRBJ2-1; 7 bases map to TRBD2. The germline V gene encodes CDR1 KGHSH and CDR2 LQKENI. This CDR3 is 15 amino acids long. The junction had 5 bases not matched to a gene; V was cut back by 2 bases and J by 4 bases. In DNA form, the CDR3 reads TGTGCCAGCTCACCATCCACTAGCGCTTACAATGAGCAGTTCTTC. This codes for CASSPSTSAYNEQFF.

V and J are TRBV5-1 and TRBJ1-6; D might be TRBD1 (5 bases). The CDR3 is made up of 15 amino acids. Germline assignment: CDR1 SGHRS and CDR2 YFSETQ. The V end lost 1 base, the J end lost 7 bases, and 12 bases lay between the germline ends. The CDR3 DNA reads TGCGCCAGCAGCTTGCTACAGGTTTCAAATTCACCCCTCCACTTT. Translated, it gives CASSLLQVSNSPLHF.

The chain couples TRBV5-1 to TRBJ2-3; possible D gene TRBD1, 6 bases. With 1 base removed from V and 0 bases from J, the gap between germline ends came to 21 bases. CDR3 length: 19 amino acids. Germline V gene sequence: CDR1 SGHRS, CDR2 YFSETQ. The DNA of the CDR3 is TGCGCCAGCAGCTTGTTCGCGATGGGACAACCTTCTAGCACAGATACGCAGTATTTT. It codes for CASSLFAMGQPSSTDTQYF.

The CDR3 DNA sequence: TGTGCCAGCAGCTTATTAGCGGGAGGCCGGGAGCAGTTCTTC. It codes for CASSLLAGGREQFF. The chain joins TRBV7-8 to TRBJ2-1; 10 nucleotides line up with TRBD2. Looked up from germline, CDR1 is SGHVS and CDR2 is FQNEAQ. This CDR3 contains 14 residues. V lost 2 bases and J lost 10; bases outside the gene matches: 5. The entire variable domain, with the rest obtained from reference TRBV7-8 and TRBJ2-1, is as follows: GAGVSQSPRYKVAKRGQDVALRCDPISGHVSLFWYQQALGQGPEFLTYFQNEAQLDKSGLPSDRFFAERPEGSVSTLKIQRTQQEDSAVYLCASSLLAGGREQFFGPGTRLTVL.

The rearrangement links TRBV6-5 to TRBJ1-1, with 9 bases fitting TRBD1. This CDR3 is built from 13 residues. In germline, CDR1 is MNHEY, CDR2 SVGAGI. The trim removed 6 bases at V and 9 bases at J, leaving 8 bases unmatched. The CDR3 sequence is CASSFSDRGKAFF. The CDR3 nucleotides are TGTGCCAGCAGCTTCTCTGACAGGGGGAAAGCTTTCTTT.

The chain combines TRBV30 with TRBJ1-2; perhaps TRBD1 as D (5 bases). Germline lookup yields CDR1 GTSNPN and CDR2 SVGIG (reference sequence). The CDR3 covers 12 residues. Trimming stripped 2 bases from V and 13 bases from J, with 17 bases between. The CDR3 loop reads CAWSFVRNTGTF. The CDR3 DNA sequence: TGTGCCTGGAGTTTTGTACGGAACACAGGCACCTTC.

Only one count was recorded for this clone. The rearrangement joins TRBV6-1 to TRBJ2-5; the match to TRBD2 covers 14 bases. The CDR3 consists of 16 residues. The germline V gene encodes CDR1 MNHNS and CDR2 SASEGT. V was clipped by 4 bases and J by 5 bases; unmatched bases: 6. CDR3 protein: CASSGGGLAGVETQYF. In DNA form, the CDR3 reads TGTGCCAGCAGTGGGGGGGGACTAGCGGGAGTTGAGACCCAGTACTTC.

J is TRBJ2-5 and V is TRBV10-1, with 7 bases identical to TRBD2. TRBJ2-7 matches the DNA end more closely, so the J call is doubtful. This CDR3 spans 14 amino acids. Looked up from germline, CDR1 is WNHNN and CDR2 is SYGVQD (reference sequence). CDR3 in amino acids: CASSAGRREDEQYF. The DNA of the CDR3 is TGCGCCAGCAGTGCAGGGCGTCGGGAGGACGAGCAGTACTTC.

This clone showed up just a few times. The V gene is TRBV28, the J gene TRBJ1-5; weak D call: TRBD1 (5 bases). This CDR3 comprises 14 residues. Germline CDR1 and CDR2: MDHEN and SYDVKM. V was trimmed by 5 bases and J by 9 bases, leaving 17 bases between them. CDR3 DNA sequence: TGTGCCAGCAGTGCCCACAAAGGGGAGCGGCCCCAGCATTTT. Translating it yields CASSAHKGERPQHF.

The chain uses TRBV6-1 and TRBJ2-5; unclear D gene. V shed 4 bases and J shed 1 base, with 1 base lying between them. This CDR3 region has 11 residues. CDR1 is MNHNS, CDR2 SASEGT, per germline. DNA of the CDR3: TGTGCCAGCAGTGCCCAAGAGACCCAGTACTTC. It translates to CASSAQETQYF.

V is TRBV19 and J is TRBJ1-2, with 8 bases matching TRBD1. The junction had 13 bases not matched to a gene; V was cut back by 6 bases and J by 4 bases. Germline V gene sequence: CDR1 LNHDA, CDR2 SQIVND (reference sequence). CDR3 length: 16 residues. The CDR3 DNA reads as TGTGCCAGTAGGGGGACAGGTTTCCAACCTGTCTATGGCTACACCTTC. Encoded protein: CASRGTGFQPVYGYTF. The entire variable domain, with the rest obtained from reference TRBV19 and TRBJ1-2, is as follows: DGGITQSPKYLFRKEGQNVTLSCEQNLNHDAMYWYRQDPGQGLRLIYYSQIVNDFQKGDIAEGYSVSREKKESFPLTVTSAQKNPTAFYLCASRGTGFQPVYGYTFGSGTRLTVV.

This sequence joins TRBV2 and TRBJ2-3; TRBD2 agrees at 9 bases. From germline, CDR1 is SNHLY and CDR2 FYNNEI. CDR3 size: 14 residues. The ends lost 5 bases at V and 3 bases at J; junction bases unmatched: 3. CDR3 amino acids: CASSRREGTDTQYF. CDR3 nucleotide sequence: TGTGCCAGCAGTAGGCGGGAGGGGACAGATACGCAGTATTTT.

CDR3 amino acids: CASSIGRGGITSPLHF. For the CDR3, the DNA is TGTGCCAGTAGTATCGGTCGGGGAGGGATAACCTCACCCCTCCACTTT. This chain uses TRBV19 with TRBJ1-6; D remains unclear. This CDR3 comprises 16 residues. Trimming took off 3 bases at V and 10 bases at J, with 19 bases between the two ends. Germline CDR1 LNHDA, CDR2 SQIVND (reference sequence). Supplemented by reference TRBV19 and TRBJ1-6, the full variable domain reads DGGITQSPKYLFRKEGQNVTLSCEQNLNHDAMYWYRQDPGQGLRLIYYSQIVNDFQKGDIAEGYSVSREKKESFPLTVTSAQKNPTAFYLCASSIGRGGITSPLHFGNGTRLTVT.

J is TRBJ2-2 and V is TRBV5-1, with D unresolved. Trimming took off 6 bases at V and 1 base at J, with 10 bases between the two ends. CDR1 SGHRS and CDR2 YFSETQ come from the germline V gene. The length of the CDR3 is 14 residues. CDR3 amino acids: CASNIEVNTGELFF. CDR3 nucleotides: TGCGCCAGCAACATTGAGGTGAACACCGGGGAGCTGTTTTTT.

The chain links TRBV6-5 to TRBJ2-7; D ambiguous. Germline V gives CDR1 MNHEY, CDR2 SVGAGI. The CDR3 totals 13 residues. V was clipped by 6 bases and J by 1 base, with 10 bases between them. CDR3 DNA sequence: TGTGCCAGCAGCTCCTTTCGATCCTACGAGCAGTACTTC. Encoded protein: CASSSFRSYEQYF.

The chain recombines TRBV6-1 with TRBJ1-1, with a possible D match to TRBD1 (5 bases). Germline V gene sequence: CDR1 MNHNS, CDR2 SASEGT. This CDR3 region has 15 residues. Deletions cut 3 bases from V and 2 bases from J, with 13 bases between. The CDR3 loop is CASSDRGGRNTEAFF. The DNA for the CDR3 is TGTGCCAGCAGTGATAGGGGAGGCCGTAACACTGAAGCTTTCTTT.

This sequence joins TRBV5-6 and TRBJ1-4, with unresolved D. V lost 2 bases, J lost 1 base, and 9 bases lay in between. The length of the CDR3 is 15 residues. Germline CDR1 SGHDT, CDR2 YYEEEE. In nucleotides, the CDR3 is TGTGCCAGCAGCTTAGACCTGGGAACTAATGAAAAACTGTTTTTT. This sequence encodes CASSLDLGTNEKLFF.

The V and J genes are TRBV5-5 and TRBJ2-3, with 11 positions matching TRBD2. CDR3 size: 15 residues. The V gene's germline CDR1 is SGHKS and CDR2 YYEKEE (reference sequence). V shed 1 base, J shed 4 bases, and the junction held 2 bases outside the gene matches. The CDR3 sequence: CASSLTSGSADTQYF. Written as DNA, the CDR3 is TGTGCCAGCAGCTTGACTAGCGGGAGTGCAGATACGCAGTATTTT.